The 31 T cell receptor beta chains below come from one sample, sequenced in a study of T cells in Graves' hyperthyroidism and ophthalmopathy. Amplified TCR beta CDR3 regions came from RNA transcripts. A first-round RT-PCR of the TCR CDR3 used the HTBI primer set. TCRdb re-called the multiplex PCR reads through MiXCR, storing one row per CDR3 protein. The data contain 350,000 or so distinct CDR3 sequences, roughly a fifth of them singletons. Sequenced sample: blood. The receptors were gathered from a woman aged 45-59 years with Graves' hyperthyroidism.

This clonotype was recorded many times. V and J are TRBV2 and TRBJ1-6; the D gene is possibly TRBD1 (5 bases). The CDR3 runs to 14 residues. The V gene's germline CDR1 is SNHLY and CDR2 FYNNEI. V was clipped by 4 bases and J by 9 bases, with 13 bases between them. CDR3 sequence: CASSGGKVSSPLHF. The DNA for the CDR3 is TGTGCCAGCAGTGGGGGGAAAGTAAGTTCACCCCTCCACTTT. The full variable domain, its missing parts supplied by reference TRBV2 and TRBJ1-6, is EPEVTQTPSHQVTQMGQEVILRCVPISNHLYFYWYRQILGQKVEFLVSFYNNEISEKSEIFDDQFSVERPDGSNFTLKIRSTKLEDSAMYFCASSGGKVSSPLHFGNGTRLTVT.

This sequence joins TRBV30 and TRBJ2-4, with a weak D call TRBD1 (5 bases). The V gene lost 1 base and the J gene lost 6 bases, with 10 bases spanning the gap. CDR3 length: 13 residues. Germline assignment: CDR1 GTSNPN and CDR2 SVGIG (reference sequence). CDR3 sequence reads: CAWSEGDRNIQYF. The CDR3, as DNA: TGTGCCTGGAGTGAGGGCGACAGAAACATTCAGTACTTC.

This clonotype has at least ten counts. The chain is built from TRBV6-2 or TRBV6-3 and TRBJ1-5, with 7 bases fitting TRBD1. This CDR3 comprises 16 residues. J lost 1 base, V lost 6 bases, and 9 bases had no gene match. CDR1 MNHEY and CDR2 SVGEGT come from the germline V gene. The CDR3 coding sequence is TGTGCCAGCAGATACGGAGGGGGCGCGAGCAATCAGCCCCAGCATTTT. It specifies CASRYGGGASNQPQHF.

V gene TRBV28 combines with J gene TRBJ2-1, with D possibly being TRBD1 or TRBD2 (5 bases each). Germline V CDR1 and CDR2: MDHEN, SYDVKM. The length of the CDR3 is 17 residues. Trimming left V 6 bases short and J 4 bases short, with 22 bases between. CDR3 sequence reads: CASSLRLGTLRYNEQFF. The CDR3 nucleotides are TGTGCCAGCAGCCTGAGGCTAGGGACGCTGAGATACAATGAGCAGTTCTTC.

This clonotype was recorded at least ten times. The chain couples TRBV5-8 to TRBJ2-7; D might be TRBD1 (5 bases). The germline V gene has CDR1 SGHTS and CDR2 YDEGEE. Trimming pared 0 bases from V and 2 bases from J, leaving 9 bases between. The CDR3 contains 14 residues. CDR3: CASSLEQVTYEQYF. The CDR3 region has the DNA TGTGCCAGCAGCTTGGAACAGGTCACCTACGAGCAGTACTTC.

At least ten counts were recorded for this clonotype. The V and J genes are TRBV6-1 and TRBJ1-6; D gene unclear. V gave up 6 bases and J gave up 6 bases, with 15 bases separating them. The CDR3 contains 15 residues. Germline assignment: CDR1 MNHNS and CDR2 SASEGT. Here the CDR3 DNA reads TGTGCCAGCAGAAAAGATGGGATGTTTAATTCACCCCTCCACTTT. Translation gives CASRKDGMFNSPLHF.

The table lists this clonotype with many counts. This chain uses TRBV20-1 with TRBJ2-7, with D possibly being TRBD2 (5 bases). CDR1 is DFQATT and CDR2 is SNEGSKA in the germline V gene (reference sequence). CDR3 length: 14 amino acids. V lost 2 bases and J lost 0, with 11 bases in between. This chain's CDR3 is CSARPQRSSYEQYF. CDR3 sequence (DNA): TGCAGTGCTAGACCCCAGCGGAGCTCCTACGAGCAGTACTTC.

The J gene is TRBJ1-5, the V gene TRBV5-4; D remains ambiguous. V dropped 0 bases and J dropped 6 bases, with 7 bases sitting between them. This CDR3 has 13 residues. Germline CDR1 and CDR2: SGHNT and YYREEE (reference sequence). This chain's CDR3 is CASSLVGGQPQHF. The CDR3, as DNA: TGTGCCAGCAGCTTGGTCGGCGGTCAGCCCCAGCATTTT.

This chain uses TRBV9 with TRBJ2-7; 9 bases fit TRBD2. V lost 4 bases and J lost 3; bases outside the gene matches: 11. Germline CDR1 SGDLS, CDR2 YYNGEE. The CDR3 extends over 16 amino acids. CDR3 nucleotides: TGTGCCAGCAGCCAAGATCAAGGACTAGCGCTCTACGAGCAGTACTTC. This encodes CASSQDQGLALYEQYF.

In the case of this clonotype: Since a much larger clone is just one base distant, this may be a read error. This chain connects TRBV27 to TRBJ1-1; D ambiguous. CDR1 MNHEY and CDR2 SMNVEV come from the germline V gene (reference sequence). The CDR3 is 13 residues long. Trimming cost V 5 bases and J 4 bases, with 11 bases left between them. DNA of the CDR3: TGTGCCAGCAGTCTTGGAATCACCACTGAAGCTTTCTTT. Protein sequence: CASSLGITTEAFF.

Ten or more counts support this clonotype. This chain connects TRBV6-1 to TRBJ2-1, with TRBD2 matching 13 bases. Germline lookup yields CDR1 MNHNS and CDR2 SASEGT. The CDR3 spans 18 residues. The J segment lost 8 bases and the V segment lost 3 bases, leaving 13 bases of the junction unmatched. Here the CDR3 reads CASSDPGLAGFRRHEQFF. CDR3 nucleotide sequence: TGTGCCAGCAGTGACCCGGGACTAGCGGGATTTCGGCGGCATGAGCAGTTCTTC.

Many counts were recorded for this clonotype. The J gene is TRBJ2-4, the V gene TRBV20-1; TRBD2 agrees at 8 bases. V lost 4 bases, J lost 0 bases, and 11 bases stayed unmatched. The CDR3 contains 17 residues. The germline V gene has CDR1 DFQATT and CDR2 SNEGSKA (reference sequence). CDR3 protein: CSANPGGGSQAKNIQYF. In DNA, the CDR3 is TGCAGTGCTAATCCGGGGGGGGGATCCCAAGCCAAAAACATTCAGTACTTC.

The chain uses TRBV20-1 and TRBJ2-1; possible D gene TRBD2, 5 bases. The germline V gene encodes CDR1 DFQATT and CDR2 SNEGSKA (reference sequence). Trimming pared 3 bases from V and 5 bases from J, leaving 14 bases between. The CDR3 runs to 14 residues. This chain's CDR3 is CSASRGLANNEQFF. Written as DNA, the CDR3 is TGCAGTGCTAGTCGGGGTCTAGCAAACAATGAGCAGTTCTTC.

This chain links TRBV5-6 with TRBJ1-6; 10 bases fit TRBD1. V lost 7 bases and J lost 6; bases outside the gene matches: 7. Germline lookup yields CDR1 SGHDT and CDR2 YYEEEE. The CDR3 is 15 amino acids. CDR3 DNA: TGTGCCAGCGCTTCATGGGACAGGGGTAATTCACCCCTCCACTTT. Protein product: CASASWDRGNSPLHF.

This clonotype was recorded many times. V usage is TRBV12-3 or TRBV12-4 and J usage is TRBJ2-1; 7 bases map to TRBD2. This CDR3 has 16 amino acids. V shed 5 bases and J 0 bases; nucleotides not matched to a gene: 7. CDR3 protein: CASSLSGQSSYNEQFF. In nucleotides, the CDR3 is TGTGCCAGCAGTCTTAGCGGGCAGAGCTCCTACAATGAGCAGTTCTTC.

The V gene is TRBV7-9, the J gene TRBJ2-3; the match to TRBD2 covers 11 bases. This CDR3 has 17 amino acids. Germline lookup yields CDR1 SEHNR and CDR2 FQNEAQ (reference sequence). J lost 0 bases, V lost 2 bases, and 4 bases had no gene match. The CDR3 coding sequence is TGTGCCAGCAGCTTAAGGACTAGCGGGTCTAGCACAGATACGCAGTATTTT. It encodes CASSLRTSGSSTDTQYF.

Of note for this clonotype: A much more abundant neighbour one base away suggests this may be a read error. V and J are TRBV30 and TRBJ2-3; 12 nucleotides line up with TRBD2. CDR3 length: 14 amino acids. The germline CDR1 and CDR2 sequences are GTSNPN and SVGIG (reference sequence). The CDR3 nucleotides read TGTGCCACCGAGCTAGCGGGGGGGTCAGAGACGCAGTATTTT. Its protein is CATELAGGSETQYF.

Points on this clonotype: A much larger clone is a single base away; this may be a read error. The chain couples TRBV18 to TRBJ2-7, with a tentative D call TRBD2 (7 bases). There are 14 residues in the CDR3. Germline V lookup: CDR1 KGHSH, CDR2 LQKENI. CDR3 protein: CASPPIAGAGEQYF. The CDR3 DNA is TGTGCCAGCCCACCAATTGCGGGGGCGGGCGAGCAGTACTTC.

This clonotype was picked up one time. Since the CDR3 does not end with the conserved phenylalanine or tryptophan, this likely comes from a read error. The chain joins TRBV4-1 to TRBJ1-1; D perhaps matches TRBD1 (5 bases). Germline lookup yields CDR1 MGHRA and CDR2 YSYEKL. Trimming cost V 4 bases and J 0 bases, with 9 bases left between them. CDR3 length equals 14 residues. CDR3 coding DNA: TGCGCCAGCAGCCCTTTAGGGGTGAACACTGAAGCTTTCCTT. This sequence encodes CASSPLGVNTEAFL.

This clonotype was recorded a few times. The V and J genes are TRBV3-1 and TRBJ2-6; D gene uncertain. Germline assignment: CDR1 LGHDT and CDR2 YNNKEL (reference sequence). Trimming removed 7 bases from V and 0 bases from J, with 19 bases in between. This CDR3 has 18 residues. CDR3 DNA: TGTGCCAGCACTTCAGGAAGGCCCCGCTACTCTGGGGCCAACGTCCTGACTTTC. Residues: CASTSGRPRYSGANVLTF. Filled out from reference TRBV3-1 and TRBJ2-6, the complete variable domain reads DTAVSQTPKYLVTQMGNDKSIKCEQNLGHDTMYWYKQDSKKFLKIMFSYNNKELIINETVPNRFSPKSPDKAHLNLHINSLELGDSAVYFCASTSGRPRYSGANVLTFGAGSRLTVL.

A few counts support this clonotype. The rearrangement joins TRBV20-1 to TRBJ1-6; 7 bases align to TRBD1. Germline trimming cut 5 bases from V and 0 bases from J; bases unmatched to any gene: 16. Germline CDR1 reads DFQATT; CDR2 reads SNEGSKA (reference sequence). The CDR3 has 19 residues. CDR3 bases: TGCAGTGCTCCTAACAGGGGCAGGTTATCAAGCTCCTATAATTCACCCCTCCACTTT. It specifies CSAPNRGRLSSSYNSPLHF.

This clonotype occurred many times. The V gene is TRBV20-1, the J gene TRBJ2-3, with 10 bases matching TRBD2. This CDR3 contains 14 residues. The V segment lost 0 bases and the J segment 7 bases; nucleotides outside the gene matches: 4. Looked up from germline, CDR1 is DFQATT and CDR2 is SNEGSKA (reference sequence). CDR3 sequence (DNA): TGCAGTGCTAGAGAGACTAGCGGGTATAATACGCAGTATTTT. Translated: CSARETSGYNTQYF.

This clonotype was seen repeatedly, ten times or more. The chain employs TRBV6-2 or TRBV6-3 and TRBJ2-1; D is unclear. Germline CDR1 reads MNHEY; CDR2 reads SVGEGT. The CDR3 is 13 amino acids. Between the trimmed V and J ends, which lost 2 bases and 8 bases, there was a span of 10 bases. The CDR3 is CASSYQGWDEQFF. The CDR3 nucleotides are TGTGCCAGCAGTTACCAAGGGTGGGATGAGCAGTTCTTC.

To note about this clonotype: The conserved phenylalanine or tryptophan is not found at the CDR3 terminus, so this likely reflects a read error. V and J are TRBV6-4 and TRBJ2-1; D is possibly TRBD2 (6 bases). Per germline, CDR1 MRHNA and CDR2 SNTAGT. The ends were cut back, 5 bases at V and 0 bases at J, with 11 bases in the middle. The CDR3 length is 15 residues. CDR3 DNA: TGTGCCAGCAGTCTGGACTATAGCTCCTACAATGAGCAGTTCTCC. This sequence encodes CASSLDYSSYNEQFS.

V usage is TRBV29-1 and J usage is TRBJ2-7, with D perhaps TRBD2 (5 bases). The V gene lost 5 bases and the J gene lost 2 bases, with 7 bases spanning the gap. This CDR3 region has 11 residues. Germline CDR1 SQVTM, CDR2 ANQGSEA. CDR3 nucleotide sequence: TGCAGCGTTCGGGATACCTACGAGCAGTACTTC. Its protein is CSVRDTYEQYF.

This clonotype was counted once. This chain uses TRBV12-3 or TRBV12-4 with TRBJ1-1, with a tentative D call TRBD1 (5 bases). With 5 bases removed from V and 0 bases from J, the gap between germline ends came to 16 bases. The CDR3 totals 16 residues. The CDR3 sequence is CASSRGAIQMNTEAFF. The DNA for the CDR3 is TGTGCCAGCAGTCGGGGCGCCATTCAAATGAACACTGAAGCTTTCTTT.

The CDR3 loop is CASSDRGGGGQPQHF. The CDR3 bases are TGTGCCAGCAGTGACCGAGGGGGCGGCGGTCAGCCCCAGCATTTT. The genes are TRBV2 and TRBJ1-5; 7 nucleotides agree with TRBD1. The length of the CDR3 is 15 residues. Germline values: CDR1 SNHLY, CDR2 FYNNEI. Unmatched junction bases numbered 8, after V lost 3 bases and J lost 6 bases.

This clonotype was seen at least ten times. The chain combines TRBV28 with TRBJ2-7; TRBD1 matches 9 bases. The ends lost 0 bases at V and 2 bases at J; junction bases unmatched: 2. Germline CDR1 is MDHEN and CDR2 is SYDVKM. The CDR3 consists of 15 residues. CDR3 protein: CASSLWGDRAYEQYF. CDR3 bases: TGTGCCAGCAGTTTATGGGGGGACAGGGCCTACGAGCAGTACTTC.

This clonotype was seen ten or more times. The rearrangement joins TRBV5-1 to TRBJ2-1; weak D call: TRBD1 (6 bases). V shed 2 bases and J shed 2 bases, with 11 bases lying between them. The CDR3 has 15 residues. Germline CDR1 SGHRS, CDR2 YFSETQ. The CDR3 DNA reads as TGCGCCAGCAGCTTTGCAGGGGAAACCTACAATGAGCAGTTCTTC. Its translation: CASSFAGETYNEQFF.

The table lists this clonotype with many counts. V usage is TRBV12-3 or TRBV12-4 and J usage is TRBJ1-6; D is ambiguous. CDR3 length equals 15 residues. Trimming shortened V by 7 bases and J by 5 bases, and 15 bases separated the two germline ends. DNA for the CDR3: TGTGCCAGCATGCAAGGATTGGAGAATAATTCACCCCTCCACTTT. Translated, it gives CASMQGLENNSPLHF.

This clonotype was seen repeatedly, ten times or more. This chain uses TRBV6-1 with TRBJ1-5; possibly TRBD1 for D (6 bases). Germline V gene sequence: CDR1 MNHNS, CDR2 SASEGT. V lost 1 base, J lost 4 bases, and 11 bases lay in between. This CDR3 has 15 amino acids. The CDR3 coding sequence is TGTGCCAGCAGTGAAGGGGGGAGGGGGAATCAGCCCCAGCATTTT. It translates to CASSEGGRGNQPQHF.